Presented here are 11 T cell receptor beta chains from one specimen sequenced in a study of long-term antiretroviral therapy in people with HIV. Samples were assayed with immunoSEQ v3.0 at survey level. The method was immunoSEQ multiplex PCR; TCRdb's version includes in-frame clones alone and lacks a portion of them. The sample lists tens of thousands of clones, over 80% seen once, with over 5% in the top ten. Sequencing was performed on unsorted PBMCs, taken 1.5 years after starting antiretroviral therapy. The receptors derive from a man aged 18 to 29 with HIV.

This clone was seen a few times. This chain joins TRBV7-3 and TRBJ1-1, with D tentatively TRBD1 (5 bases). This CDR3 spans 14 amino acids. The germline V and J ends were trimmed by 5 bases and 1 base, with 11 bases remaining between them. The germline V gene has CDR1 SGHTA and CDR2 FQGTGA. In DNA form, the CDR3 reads TGTGCCAGCAGCCCGGGACGGGCGAACACTGAAGCTTTCTTT. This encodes CASSPGRANTEAFF.

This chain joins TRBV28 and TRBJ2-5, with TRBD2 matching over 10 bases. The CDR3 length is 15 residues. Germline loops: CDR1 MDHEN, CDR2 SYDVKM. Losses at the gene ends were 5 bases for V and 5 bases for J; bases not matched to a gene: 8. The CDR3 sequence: CASSQASGLAETQYF. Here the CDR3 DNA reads TGTGCCAGCAGTCAAGCCTCGGGACTAGCGGAGACCCAGTACTTC.

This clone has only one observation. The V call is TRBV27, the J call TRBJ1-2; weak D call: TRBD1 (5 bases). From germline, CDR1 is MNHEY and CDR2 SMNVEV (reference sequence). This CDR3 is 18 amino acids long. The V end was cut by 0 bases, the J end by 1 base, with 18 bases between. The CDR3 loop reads CASSLSSGTAGGNYGYTF. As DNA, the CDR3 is TGTGCCAGCAGTTTATCGTCCGGGACCGCGGGGGGTAACTATGGCTACACCTTC.

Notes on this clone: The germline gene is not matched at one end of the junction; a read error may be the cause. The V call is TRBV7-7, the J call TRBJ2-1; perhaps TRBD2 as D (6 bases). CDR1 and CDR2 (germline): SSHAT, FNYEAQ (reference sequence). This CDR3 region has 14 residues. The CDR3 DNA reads TGTGCTAGCAGCTTAGGAGGGCCGGGTAATGAGCAGTTCTTC. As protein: CASSLGGPGNEQFF.

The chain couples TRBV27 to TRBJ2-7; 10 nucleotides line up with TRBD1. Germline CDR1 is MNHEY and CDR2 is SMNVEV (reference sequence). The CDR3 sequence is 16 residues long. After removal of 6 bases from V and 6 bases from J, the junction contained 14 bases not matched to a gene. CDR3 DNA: TGTGCCAGCAGGCAAGGACAGGGGGGGCCTGGCGGCGAGCAGTACTTC. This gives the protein CASRQGQGGPGGEQYF.

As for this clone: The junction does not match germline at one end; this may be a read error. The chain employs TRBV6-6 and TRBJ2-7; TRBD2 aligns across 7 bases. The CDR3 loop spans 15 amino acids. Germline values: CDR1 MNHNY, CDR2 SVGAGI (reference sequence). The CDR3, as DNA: TGTGCCAGCAGTTCTACTCGTGGGTCGGGACTATCTTCCCCCTTC. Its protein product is CASSSTRGSGLSSPF.

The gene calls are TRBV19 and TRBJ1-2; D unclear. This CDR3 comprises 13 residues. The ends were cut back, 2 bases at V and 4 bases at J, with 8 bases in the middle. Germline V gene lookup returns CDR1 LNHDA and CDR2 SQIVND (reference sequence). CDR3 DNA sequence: TGTGCCAGTAGTATACAGGCACTCTATGGCTACACCTTC. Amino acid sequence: CASSIQALYGYTF.

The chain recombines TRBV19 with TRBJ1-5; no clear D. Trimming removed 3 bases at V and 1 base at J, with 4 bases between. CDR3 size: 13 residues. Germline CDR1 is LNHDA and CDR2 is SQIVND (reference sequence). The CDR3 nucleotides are TGTGCCAGTAGTATGGTGAGCAATCAGCCCCAGCATTTT. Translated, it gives CASSMVSNQPQHF.

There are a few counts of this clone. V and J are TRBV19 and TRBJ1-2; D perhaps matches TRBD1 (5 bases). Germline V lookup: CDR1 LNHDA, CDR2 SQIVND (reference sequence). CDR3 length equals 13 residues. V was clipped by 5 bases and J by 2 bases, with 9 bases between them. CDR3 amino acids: CASSRGVNYGYTF. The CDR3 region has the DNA TGTGCCAGTAGTCGAGGGGTAAACTATGGCTACACCTTC. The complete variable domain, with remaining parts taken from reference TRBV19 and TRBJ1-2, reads DGGITQSPKYLFRKEGQNVTLSCEQNLNHDAMYWYRQDPGQGLRLIYYSQIVNDFQKGDIAEGYSVSREKKESFPLTVTSAQKNPTAFYLCASSRGVNYGYTFGSGTRLTVV.

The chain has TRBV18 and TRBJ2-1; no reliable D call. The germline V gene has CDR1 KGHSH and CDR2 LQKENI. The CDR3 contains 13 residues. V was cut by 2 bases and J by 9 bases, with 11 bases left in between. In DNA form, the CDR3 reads TGTGCCAGCTCACCAGCCCAAGAGAGTGAGCAGTTCTTC. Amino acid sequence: CASSPAQESEQFF.

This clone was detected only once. The CDR3 DNA reads as TGCGCCAGCAGCTTGGGCGTGAACACCGGGGAGCTGTTTTTT. It encodes CASSLGVNTGELFF. The rearrangement links TRBV5-1 to TRBJ2-2; no reliable D call. There are 14 residues in the CDR3. Germline CDR1 is SGHRS and CDR2 is YFSETQ. V was shortened by 0 bases and J by 1 base, with 4 bases between the two germline ends.